These 17 T cell receptor beta chains were sequenced from one sample in a study of tumor and adjacent non-tumor tissue in lung cancer. TCRbeta libraries were built with three rounds of nested PCR, modified from ARM-PCR. Using its own MiXCR run on the multiplex PCR reads, TCRdb lists one record per CDR3 protein. The top ten clones hold roughly 18% of a sample with 120,000 to 150,000 distinct CDR3 sequences, around 67% of them seen once. The template was RNA from unsorted bulk tissue. Sequences were obtained from lung tumor tissue. The receptor set was obtained from a man aged 60 to 69 with small cell lung cancer.

In regard to this clonotype: A much larger clone sits a single nucleotide away, making a read error possible. The chain employs TRBV10-2 and TRBJ1-1; TRBD1 matches 7 bases. The V and J ends lost 2 bases and 0 bases, in that order; junction bases with no gene match: 6. Germline-derived CDR1 and CDR2 are WSHSY and SAAADI. The CDR3 contains 16 residues. The CDR3 DNA reads TGCGCCAGCAGTGAGCGGGTCAGGGGGGTGAACACTGAAGCTTTCTTT. Translation gives CASSERVRGVNTEAFF.

The chain carries TRBV5-4 and TRBJ1-2, with 7 bases matching TRBD1. Germline CDR1 reads SGHNT; CDR2 reads YYREEE (reference sequence). The V gene end was trimmed by 8 bases and the J gene end by 0 bases; junction bases not matched to a gene: 7. The CDR3 contains 14 residues. The CDR3 spells CARRGGQTNYGYTF. The CDR3 region has the DNA TGTGCCAGGAGAGGGGGACAGACTAACTATGGCTACACCTTC.

Note on this clonotype: A much bigger clone sits one base away, suggesting this may be a read error. The gene calls are TRBV30 and TRBJ2-5, with D perhaps matching TRBD1 or TRBD2 (6 bases each). The CDR3 runs to 15 residues. In germline, CDR1 is GTSNPN, CDR2 SVGIG (reference sequence). This CDR3 is CTCRGQQGPRETQYF. The DNA for the CDR3 is TGTACCTGCCGGGGGCAGCAGGGCCCTAGAGAGACCCAGTACTTC. The full variable domain, rest sourced from reference TRBV30 and TRBJ2-5, is SQTIHQWPATLVQPVGSPLSLECTVEGTSNPNLYWYRQAAGRGLQLLFYSVGIGQISSEVPQNLSASRPQDRQFILSSKKLLLSDSGFYLCTCRGQQGPRETQYFGPGTRLLVL.

Note on this clonotype: Relative to the germline gene, one junction end is altered; a read error may explain this. This chain connects TRBV6-6 to TRBJ1-2; TRBD1 matches at 7 bases. The CDR3 extends over 12 amino acids. CDR1 is MNHNY and CDR2 is SVGAGI in the germline V gene (reference sequence). The CDR3, as DNA: TGTGCCAGCAGTGGGGACAGTTATGTCTACACGTTC. It yields the protein CASSGDSYVYTF.

Concerning this clonotype itself: Given a much more abundant clone one base away, this may be a read error. The chain combines TRBV14 with TRBJ2-1; 9 bases align to TRBD1. V shed 4 bases and J 6 bases; nucleotides not matched to a gene: 10. Germline-derived CDR1 and CDR2 are SGHDN and FVKESK. The CDR3 covers 16 residues. For the CDR3, the DNA is TGTGCCAGCAGCCGTCCCGGAATGACAGGGGGCAATGAGCAGTTCTTC. Translation: CASSRPGMTGGNEQFF.

About this clonotype: Possible read error: a much larger clone is one base away. The J gene is TRBJ2-7, the V gene TRBV5-1, with 8 bases matching TRBD2. This CDR3 spans 15 amino acids. With 2 bases clipped from V and 4 bases from J, the junction kept 8 bases outside the gene matches. Germline V gene data show CDR1 as SGHRS and CDR2 as YFSETQ. The CDR3 spells CASSLSGGTTYEQYF. Written as DNA, the CDR3 is TGCGCCAGCAGCTTATCGGGAGGGACTACATACGAGCAGTACTTC.

This clonotype appeared a few times. This rearrangement joins TRBV7-9 to TRBJ1-1, with no clear D. Germline V gene lookup returns CDR1 SEHNR and CDR2 FQNEAQ (reference sequence). V gave up 2 bases and J gave up 1 base, with 5 bases separating them. The CDR3 is 13 amino acids. CDR3 amino acids: CASSLMPNTEAFF. Here the CDR3 DNA reads TGTGCCAGCAGCTTAATGCCGAACACTGAAGCTTTCTTT.

Remarks on this clonotype: At one end the junction does not follow the germline gene, possibly because of a read error. The chain combines TRBV5-6 with TRBJ2-2, with 9 nucleotides matching TRBD1. The CDR3 is made up of 15 amino acids. Germline-derived CDR1 and CDR2 are SGHDT and YYEEEE. CDR3 nucleotide sequence: TGTGTCAGCAGCGCTACAGGGGGCGCACCCGGGGAGCTGTTTTTT. It translates to CVSSATGGAPGELFF.

V and J are TRBV6-2 or TRBV6-3 and TRBJ2-5; weak D call: TRBD2 (6 bases). The CDR3 consists of 14 residues. Germline V gene data show CDR1 as MNHEY and CDR2 as SVGEGT. CDR3 sequence reads: CNSSSGLYLETQYF. CDR3 bases: TGTAACAGCAGCTCGGGACTGTACTTGGAGACCCAGTACTTC.

Details on this clonotype: The junction departs from the called germline gene at one end, perhaps through a read error. The chain carries TRBV29-1 and TRBJ1-3, with D unresolved. Germline V gives CDR1 SQVTM, CDR2 ANQGSEA. CDR3 length equals 14 residues. In nucleotides, the CDR3 is TGCAGCGTATCCTCGGGGAGTAGTGGAAACATCATATATTTT. It specifies CSVSSGSSGNIIYF.

This clonotype is large by share. This chain links TRBV4-1 with TRBJ2-7; 13 bases are a match to TRBD2. Germline V gene data show CDR1 as MGHRA and CDR2 as YSYEKL. The V gene end was trimmed by 4 bases and the J gene end by 0 bases; junction bases not matched to a gene: 12. The CDR3 extends over 19 amino acids. CDR3 DNA: TGCGCCAGCAGCCCAAAGGGACTAGCGGGATTGAGGAGCTCCTACGAGCAGTACTTC. Its protein is CASSPKGLAGLRSSYEQYF.

Details on this clonotype: A read error may produce the germline difference seen at one junction end. The J gene is TRBJ2-1, the V gene TRBV12-3 or TRBV12-4; D unresolved. The CDR3 extends over 14 amino acids. DNA of the CDR3: TGTGCCAGTAGTTTAAGCGACTCCTACAGTGAGCAGTTCTTC. This gives the protein CASSLSDSYSEQFF.

As to this clonotype: This may be a read error: a much more frequent sequence differs by one nucleotide. V is TRBV20-1 and J is TRBJ2-3; TRBD2 is a possible D gene (5 bases). The CDR3 totals 15 residues. The V gene's germline CDR1 is DFQATT and CDR2 SNEGSKA (reference sequence). V gave up 4 bases and J gave up 1 base, with 15 bases separating them. CDR3 loop: CSAITSLVRTDTQYF. The CDR3 DNA sequence: TGCAGTGCTATAACTAGTCTGGTACGCACAGATACGCAGTATTTT.

This clonotype was counted a few times. The genes are TRBV29-1 and TRBJ2-3, with D unclear. CDR1 is SQVTM and CDR2 is ANQGSEA in the germline V gene. V dropped 4 bases and J dropped 0 bases, with 11 bases sitting between them. CDR3 length: 14 amino acids. The DNA of the CDR3 is TGCAGCGTTGGGTCCTACACTAGCACAGATACGCAGTATTTT. Its protein is CSVGSYTSTDTQYF.

On this clonotype: A read error may account for a junction end that differs from germline. The rearrangement joins TRBV20-1 to TRBJ2-5, with TRBD2 matching over 9 bases. Germline CDR1 is DFQATT and CDR2 is SNEGSKA (reference sequence). The CDR3 is made up of 13 amino acids. This chain's CDR3 is CNAPGLARETQYF. The CDR3 region has the DNA TGTAATGCCCCGGGACTAGCTAGGGAGACCCAGTACTTC.

A remark on this clonotype: A much larger clonotype is one base distant, so this may be a read error. The J gene is TRBJ2-3, the V gene TRBV12-3 or TRBV12-4, with a weak D call TRBD1 (6 bases). The CDR3 covers 14 residues. Trimming took off 7 bases at V and 0 bases at J, with 11 bases between the two ends. The CDR3 DNA reads as TGTGCCAGCACCTACAGGGTGAGCACAGATACGCAGTATTTT. Translated, it gives CASTYRVSTDTQYF.

This clonotype was counted between two and nine times. CDR3: CATGERNEQFF. The CDR3 nucleotides read TGTGCCACCGGAGAGCGAAATGAGCAGTTCTTC. The chain links TRBV24-1 to TRBJ2-1; no firm D call. Germline assignment: CDR1 KGHDR and CDR2 SFDVKD. The CDR3 totals 11 residues. Trimming left V 9 bases short and J 7 bases short, with 9 bases between.